This T cell receptor beta chain came from a study of T cells in Graves' hyperthyroidism and ophthalmopathy. V was trimmed by 3 bases and J by 5 bases, leaving 17 bases between them. CDR3 size: 16 residues. Exclusion criteria comprised uncontrolled infection, other autoimmune disease, pregnancy or lactation. The source material, RNA transcripts, was used to amplify TCR beta CDR3 regions. HTBI primers were used for first-round RT-PCR of the TCR CDR3. TCRdb reanalysed the multiplex PCR reads using MiXCR and keeps one entry per CDR3 protein. Among around 350,000 distinct CDR3 sequences listed, about 18% were seen once. Study-level findings and limits: Ophthalmopathy was distinguished from stable hyperthyroidism by 13 V-J signatures. Onset of ophthalmopathy came a median approximately 6.9 months after the model predicted it.

This clonotype was recorded many times. What it binds is unknown. The sequenced material came from blood. The clonotype originates from a woman aged 18-30 years with Graves' hyperthyroidism. The genes are TRBV12-3 or TRBV12-4 and TRBJ1-5, with D tentatively TRBD1 (5 bases). The CDR3 spells CASSLYPGGVDQPQHF. CDR3 in DNA: TGTGCCAGCAGTTTGTACCCCGGGGGGGTGGATCAGCCCCAGCATTTT.